Described below is a single T cell receptor beta chain sequence and its context. Its target is unknown. One entry per CDR3 protein, called by TCRdb with MiXCR from the RT-PCR reads. The sample has 500,000 or so distinct CDR3 sequences, roughly 9.7% seen once. These data are taken from a study of response to subunit inactivated influenza vaccine. Study outcomes and limitations: The study's authors posited that every seasonal influenza vaccination enlists few new T cells.

The sequence derives from a man in his forties or fifties who received an inactivated influenza vaccine. The source material was PBMCs from blood, sampled about 6 weeks after vaccination.

The CDR3 region has the DNA TGTGCCAGCAGCTCCCGGGGCGTCCCCCCCATAACCCAGTACTTC. Translating gives CASSSRGVPPITQYF. J is TRBJ2-5 and V is TRBV11-2; D is tentatively TRBD1 or TRBD2 (5 bases each). The CDR3 consists of 15 residues. Germline V gene data show CDR1 as SGHAT and CDR2 as FQNNGV. The V and J ends lost 4 bases and 8 bases respectively, with 20 bases between them.